This TCR beta chain was profiled in a study of blood T cells in healthy people across ages. Study-wide points: Long-lived donors carried more naive CD4+ cells and greater diversity than aged donors.

Extracted total RNA amounted to at least 5.5 micrograms for each sample. The CDR3 is made up of 17 amino acids. Germline CDR1 reads SGHNT; CDR2 reads YYREEE (reference sequence). Germline trimming cut 3 bases from V and 1 base from J; bases unmatched to any gene: 5. The authors ran a second PCR of 7 to 11 cycles using a sample-barcoded 5' primer and a J-beta primer mix. All cDNA molecules were each tagged by a template-switch adaptor with 12 random nucleotides. TCRdb processed the 5' RACE reads anew with MiXCR; each CDR3 protein has one entry. Among about 570,000 distinct CDR3 sequences, roughly 29% were seen once, and the ten largest hold about a fifth. This clonotype came up a few times. No antigen is known for it.

The sequenced sample was blood. The V and J genes are TRBV5-4 and TRBJ2-6; 9 bases fit TRBD1. This receptor was identified in a woman aged 70-85 years in good health. CDR3 protein: CASSSGQGGSGANVLTF. The CDR3 DNA reads as TGTGCCAGCAGCTCGGGACAGGGCGGTTCTGGGGCCAACGTCCTGACTTTC.